The 24 T cell receptor beta chains in this list originate from one sample, sequenced in a study of T-cell memory formation after mild COVID-19. Via MiXCR, TCRdb re-called the 5' RACE reads, giving one row per CDR3 protein. The sample has 300,000 to 350,000 distinct CDR3 sequences; under 15% are singletons. The sample comprised PBMCs or a T cell subset sorted from them (not recorded which). The source of these receptors is a man younger than 35 who had mild COVID-19 (a few samples of this study predate the infection). Cell type and time point are not known.

The rearrangement links TRBV27 to TRBJ2-1; 10 bases fit TRBD2. V lost 4 bases, J lost 7 bases, and 7 bases stayed unmatched. The CDR3 loop spans 15 amino acids. The V gene's germline CDR1 is MNHEY and CDR2 SMNVEV (reference sequence). In DNA, the CDR3 is TGTGCCAGCAGTTCCTTAGCGGGGGGTCCAAATGAGCAGTTCTTC. Translating it yields CASSSLAGGPNEQFF.

In DNA form, the CDR3 reads TGTGCCAGCAGCAGGACTAGGGCAGATACGCAGTATTTT. It specifies CASSRTRADTQYF. V gene TRBV7-3 combines with J gene TRBJ2-3; 7 bases match TRBD2. The V and J ends lost 5 bases and 4 bases, in that order; junction bases with no gene match: 3. CDR3 length equals 13 residues. Germline loops: CDR1 SGHTA, CDR2 FQGTGA.

This clonotype has at least ten counts. The chain uses TRBV6-5 and TRBJ2-1; D might be TRBD2 (5 bases). Trimming shortened V by 6 bases and J by 0 bases, and 6 bases separated the two germline ends. The CDR3 has 13 amino acids. Germline lookup yields CDR1 MNHEY and CDR2 SVGAGI. CDR3 loop: CASSTSSYNEQFF. The DNA for the CDR3 is TGTGCCAGCAGCACTAGCTCCTACAATGAGCAGTTCTTC.

This clonotype was seen more than once but under ten times. CDR3 DNA: TGTGCCATATCCCGAGGTCACAGGGACACCGGGGAGCTGTTTTTT. As protein: CAISRGHRDTGELFF. The chain couples TRBV19 to TRBJ2-2, with a possible D match to TRBD1 (6 bases). This CDR3 has 15 residues. The V gene's germline CDR1 is LNHDA and CDR2 SQIVND (reference sequence). The ends were cut back, 10 bases at V and 3 bases at J, with 18 bases in the middle.

This clonotype was observed many times. This chain uses TRBV5-1 with TRBJ1-2; a possible D gene is TRBD1 (5 bases). The CDR3 runs 12 residues. The V and J ends lost 4 bases and 6 bases respectively, with 10 bases between them. Germline-derived CDR1 and CDR2 are SGHRS and YFSETQ. The CDR3 loop reads CASSAQGDGYTF. The CDR3 DNA sequence: TGCGCCAGCAGCGCCCAGGGAGATGGCTACACCTTC. Full variable domain (remainder filled in from reference TRBV5-1 and TRBJ1-2): KAGVTQTPRYLIKTRGQQVTLSCSPISGHRSVSWYQQTPGQGLQFLFEYFSETQRNKGNFPGRFSGRQFSNSRSEMNVSTLELGDSALYLCASSAQGDGYTFGSGTRLTVV.

V and J are TRBV5-1 and TRBJ1-2; D might be TRBD1 (5 bases). CDR1 SGHRS and CDR2 YFSETQ come from the germline V gene. V was clipped by 4 bases and J by 6 bases, with 22 bases between them. The CDR3 consists of 16 residues. The CDR3 coding sequence is TGCGCCAGCAGCAACCAACCGACAGAAGTAGAACATGGCTACACCTTC. It encodes CASSNQPTEVEHGYTF. Combining the CDR3 with reference TRBV5-1 and TRBJ1-2 gives the whole variable domain KAGVTQTPRYLIKTRGQQVTLSCSPISGHRSVSWYQQTPGQGLQFLFEYFSETQRNKGNFPGRFSGRQFSNSRSEMNVSTLELGDSALYLCASSNQPTEVEHGYTFGSGTRLTVV.

This clonotype was detected only a few times. CDR3 in amino acids: CASSQDGLAVTIAKNIQYF. The CDR3 coding sequence is TGCGCCAGCAGCCAAGATGGACTAGCGGTGACGATAGCCAAAAACATTCAGTACTTC. The rearrangement uses TRBV4-1 and TRBJ2-4, with 10 bases identical to TRBD2. The germline CDR1 and CDR2 sequences are MGHRA and YSYEKL. Trimming removed 0 bases from V and 0 bases from J; junction bases left unmatched: 8. This CDR3 is built from 19 residues.

This clonotype was detected only a few times. The J gene is TRBJ1-2, the V gene TRBV10-2; the D is unclear. The CDR3 has 13 amino acids. The germline gives CDR1 WSHSY, CDR2 SAAADI. With 3 bases removed from V and 1 base from J, the gap between germline ends came to 6 bases. CDR3 amino acids: CASSDTLNYGYTF. CDR3 DNA sequence: TGCGCCAGCAGTGATACCCTTAACTATGGCTACACCTTC.

This clonotype was seen at least ten times. The chain couples TRBV6-5 to TRBJ1-2, with D possibly being TRBD1 (5 bases). Germline V gene data show CDR1 as MNHEY and CDR2 as SVGAGI. With 0 bases removed from V and 4 bases from J, the gap between germline ends came to 9 bases. The CDR3 runs 14 residues. CDR3 loop: CASSYSGDPYGYTF. CDR3 bases: TGTGCCAGCAGTTACTCGGGGGACCCCTATGGCTACACCTTC.

The DNA for the CDR3 is TGTGCCAGCAGTGAAGCGCCGGGGGGCAGCTCCTACAATGAGCAGTTCTTC. Translation gives CASSEAPGGSSYNEQFF. The rearrangement links TRBV6-1 to TRBJ2-1; tentatively, D is TRBD2 (7 bases). CDR1 MNHNS and CDR2 SASEGT come from the germline V gene. The CDR3 is made up of 17 amino acids. V lost 0 bases to trimming and J lost 0 bases, with 12 bases between them.

V usage is TRBV20-1 and J usage is TRBJ2-2, with D hard to call. The germline gives CDR1 DFQATT, CDR2 SNEGSKA (reference sequence). V lost 0 bases to trimming and J lost 6 bases, with 8 bases between them. The CDR3 sequence is 13 residues long. The CDR3 sequence is CSARDRQPGELFF. The CDR3 bases are TGCAGTGCTAGAGATCGCCAGCCCGGGGAGCTGTTTTTT.

This chain uses TRBV7-6 with TRBJ1-1; D is unresolved. Germline V CDR1 and CDR2: SGHVS, FNYEAQ. The CDR3 has 12 residues. Trimming shortened V by 5 bases and J by 7 bases, and 11 bases separated the two germline ends. The CDR3 nucleotides are TGTGCCAGCAGCGTTGGAGGTCGTGAAGCTTTCTTT. This encodes CASSVGGREAFF.

This clonotype was seen a handful of times. CDR3 region: CAISESRQGADTQYF. Here the CDR3 DNA reads TGTGCCATCAGTGAGTCGAGACAGGGCGCAGATACGCAGTATTTT. V gene TRBV10-3 combines with J gene TRBJ2-3; 7 bases match TRBD1. The CDR3 spans 15 residues. Trimming removed 0 bases from V and 4 bases from J; junction bases left unmatched: 4. In germline, CDR1 is ENHRY, CDR2 SYGVKD.

This clonotype was counted only a few times. This chain joins TRBV19 and TRBJ2-2; no clear D gene. V gave up 4 bases and J gave up 6 bases, with 12 bases separating them. The CDR3 is 14 amino acids. Per germline, CDR1 LNHDA and CDR2 SQIVND (reference sequence). The CDR3 DNA is TGTGCCAGTAGTAGACAACAGATTGCCGGGGAGCTGTTTTTT. This encodes CASSRQQIAGELFF.

This clonotype has more than one count but fewer than ten. A much larger clone differs from this one at a single base, so this may be a read error. The chain's CDR3 is CASGSGANVLTF. The CDR3 DNA reads as TGTGCCAGCGGCTCTGGGGCCAACGTCCTGACTTTC. This chain joins TRBV4-2 and TRBJ2-6; D is unresolved. Germline V gene data show CDR1 as LGHNA and CDR2 as YNFKEQ. This CDR3 has 12 residues. V lost 8 bases to trimming and J lost 0 bases, with 2 bases between them.

This clonotype has at least ten counts. The genes are TRBV11-2 and TRBJ1-6; D call uncertain. Germline values: CDR1 SGHAT, CDR2 FQNNGV. V was clipped by 5 bases and J by 6 bases, with 8 bases between them. The CDR3 contains 13 residues. This CDR3 is CASSGLINSPLHF. CDR3 DNA: TGTGCCAGCAGCGGGCTGATTAATTCACCCCTCCACTTT. Together with reference TRBV11-2 and TRBJ1-6, the CDR3 gives the full variable domain: EAGVAQSPRYKIIEKRQSVAFWCNPISGHATLYWYQQILGQGPKLLIQFQNNGVVDDSQLPKDRFSAERLKGVDSTLKIQPAKLEDSAVYLCASSGLINSPLHFGNGTRLTVT.

The rearrangement joins TRBV29-1 to TRBJ1-1; D is undetermined. This CDR3 spans 11 amino acids. V lost 6 bases and J 0 bases, leaving 5 bases between the germline ends. From germline, CDR1 is SQVTM and CDR2 ANQGSEA. The DNA of the CDR3 is TGCAGCGTCACATTGAACACTGAAGCTTTCTTT. Translated, it gives CSVTLNTEAFF.

This clonotype came up a few times. The chain combines TRBV20-1 with TRBJ2-3; the D gene could be TRBD1 or TRBD2 (5 bases each). CDR1 and CDR2 from the germline V gene are DFQATT and SNEGSKA (reference sequence). CDR3 size: 13 residues. V was shortened by 1 base and J by 2 bases, with 7 bases between the two germline ends. The CDR3 DNA sequence: TGCAGTGCTAGAGCAGGGACCACAGATACGCAGTATTTT. This codes for CSARAGTTDTQYF.

This clonotype has a handful of counts. The chain employs TRBV24-1 and TRBJ2-3; D tentatively fits TRBD1 or TRBD2 (5 bases each). Germline V lookup: CDR1 KGHDR, CDR2 SFDVKD. The CDR3 is made up of 11 amino acids. The V end was cut by 3 bases, the J end by 8 bases, with 5 bases between. CDR3 DNA: TGTGCCACCAGTGATGGGGGTACGCAGTATTTT. Translated, it gives CATSDGGTQYF.

Only a few counts were recorded for this clonotype. The chain combines TRBV6-5 with TRBJ2-7; D assignment may be TRBD1 or TRBD2 (5 bases each). CDR1 is MNHEY, CDR2 SVGAGI, per germline. V lost 2 bases, J lost 3 bases, and 14 bases lay in between. This CDR3 comprises 15 residues. CDR3 nucleotides: TGTGCCAGCAGTTACCGTACATATGGGGGCTACGAGCAGTACTTC. Amino acid sequence: CASSYRTYGGYEQYF.

The chain has TRBV12-3 or TRBV12-4 and TRBJ2-3; 10 nucleotides agree with TRBD2. There are 15 residues in the CDR3. Germline trimming cut 6 bases from V and 4 bases from J; bases unmatched to any gene: 7. Here the CDR3 reads CASRPSGGAADTQYF. DNA for the CDR3: TGTGCCAGCAGACCGAGCGGGGGGGCGGCAGATACGCAGTATTTT.

The J gene is TRBJ1-5, the V gene TRBV6-2 or TRBV6-3, with D possibly being TRBD1 (6 bases). This CDR3 is built from 17 residues. Germline V lookup: CDR1 MNHEY, CDR2 SVGEGT. V lost 7 bases, J lost 0 bases, and 19 bases lay in between. The CDR3 DNA reads as TGTGCCAGCACCACAGCCGACAGGTATTATAGCAATCAGCCCCAGCATTTT. This gives the protein CASTTADRYYSNQPQHF.

The chain links TRBV5-1 to TRBJ2-3, with 9 bases matching TRBD2. This CDR3 is built from 16 residues. After removal of 1 base from V and 11 bases from J, the junction contained 14 bases not matched to a gene. From germline, CDR1 is SGHRS and CDR2 YFSETQ. Written as DNA, the CDR3 is TGCGCCAGCAGCTTGACACCCCACATTAGCGGGGGTGGGCAGTATTTT. Translated: CASSLTPHISGGGQYF.

V and J are TRBV2 and TRBJ2-6; a weak D match, TRBD1 (7 bases). CDR1 and CDR2 (germline): SNHLY, FYNNEI. The CDR3 covers 15 residues. Trimming stripped 5 bases from V and 9 bases from J, with 17 bases between. CDR3 residues: CASSPEGTAGNVLTF. CDR3 sequence (DNA): TGTGCCAGCAGTCCGGAGGGGACAGCGGGCAACGTCCTGACTTTC.